The sequence of this T cell receptor (beta chain) was determined in a study of T cells after yellow fever vaccination. The CDR3 spans 15 residues. The V and J ends lost 9 bases and 7 bases, in that order; junction bases with no gene match: 15. Notes on the study in general: Secondary responses were weaker yet peaked faster, day 5 versus 15.

In this sample, this clonotype turned up a few times. TCR cDNA, made by 5'RACE template switching, carried an added universal primer site and UMIs. TCRdb recomputed calls from the 5' RACE reads with MiXCR, one row per CDR3 protein. The table includes more than 65,000 distinct CDR3 sequences, 13% detected once. The receptor's source is a man aged 18-30 years who received the YFV17D yellow fever vaccine. The sequences come from CD8+ T cells not binding an NS4B(214-222) dextramer, sorted from PBMCs, collected roughly 20 days after the first yellow fever vaccination. The chain recombines TRBV12-3 or TRBV12-4 with TRBJ2-1; TRBD1 matches 7 bases. The DNA for the CDR3 is TGTGCCAGTACCTCCGACAGGGTCCCCTTAAATGAGCAGTTCTTC. This translates into CASTSDRVPLNEQFF.